This record concerns one T cell receptor beta chain sequence. The CDR3 is 17 amino acids. The germline CDR1 and CDR2 sequences are SGHTS and YDEGEE. Blood was drawn at about 2.6 ml per donor. Unfractionated whole blood yielded total RNA, and T cells were not sorted. This sample was included in a study of monozygotic twins with inflammatory bowel disease. Researchers used around 3,800 ng of total RNA for each TCR library. The team made cDNA by running eight separate reactions for each sample. TCRdb reprocessed the 5' RACE reads and stores each CDR3 protein as one record, lacking DNA. The sample totals 300,000 to 350,000 distinct CDR3 sequences; its top ten clones hold under 2.5%.

Sequencing used blood. The chain uses TRBV5-8 and TRBJ2-1; TCRdb names TRBD2, which stays unverified in the absence of DNA. The source is a human donor with ulcerative colitis or Crohn's disease, or a healthy co-twin of an affected twin (not recorded which). The CDR3 here is CASTSGKIVGSYNEQFF.